This TCR beta chain was recovered during a study of shared clonotypes between healthy human individuals. All participating donors were Caucasian adults from Nashville, Tennessee. Germline CDR1 reads SGHRS; CDR2 reads YFSETQ. The CDR3 runs to 13 residues. Trimming removed 3 bases at V and 9 bases at J, with 16 bases between. In the authors' workflow: ImmunoSEQ gave junction-only sequences without quality scores, so filtering differed. Sequenced by immunoSEQ multiplex PCR; TCRdb stores in-frame clones only, minus some. D and trimming come from the DNA, and the V and J calls and clone size come from that table. The sample contains more than 2,000,000 clones, 93% of which appear only once.

The chain combines TRBV5-1 with TRBJ2-7; a weak D match, TRBD1 (7 bases). The sequencing input was naive CD4+ T cells from PBMCs. The subset here: CD45RA+ positively selected. The sequence derives from a man aged 18 to 29 in good health. Some clones in this sample may be carry-over from other donors' samples. CDR3 bases: TGCGCCAGCAGCTGGGAGGACAGGCGGGCGCAGTACTTC. Its translation: CASSWEDRRAQYF.